Each of the 5 T cell receptor beta chains below was sequenced from the same sample in a study of T cell clonality in common variable immunodeficiency (dated by TCRdb to the mid-2010s). Library construction relied on the immunoSEQ multiplex PCR assay. TCRdb mirrors the immuneACCESS table, restricted to in-frame sequences. Some clones are absent from its copies; in checked studies, under half trace to an unresolved V gene, and the reason for the others is unknown. This sample has about 59,000 clones, none of them a singleton. The biggest ten clones account for 0.65% to 1% of the sample. The specimen was peripheral blood mononuclear cells. The source of these receptors is a person between 18 and 69 years old in good health.

In its sample, this clone was seen many times. This CDR3 reads CSVAVRTGLPYLTDTQYF. The part of the CDR3 DNA that was read is TGCAGCGTTGCGGTGCGTACGGGACTCCCCTACCTCACAGATACG. This chain links TRBV29-1 with TRBJ2-3; possibly TRBD2 for D (6 bases). With the read ending 3 residues before the CDR3 end, the germline J gene is used to fill in that end. V was clipped by 4 bases and J by 2 bases, with 25 bases between them. Germline V gene lookup returns CDR1 SQVTM and CDR2 ANQGSEA. This CDR3 contains 18 residues.

This clone was recorded many times. The read is 3 residues too short to cover the CDR3 end, so that end is filled in from the germline J gene. The chain is built from TRBV5-1 and TRBJ2-4; D possibly corresponds to TRBD2 (5 bases). Per germline, CDR1 SGHRS and CDR2 YFSETQ. The CDR3 has 13 amino acids. The sequenced CDR3 bases are TGCGCCAGCAGCTGGACTTTGGGAGAGACT. It encodes CASSWTLGET. The full CDR3 protein is CASSWTLGETQYF.

There are many counts of this clone. The read terminates 3 residues ahead of where the CDR3 ends, so the germline J gene completes it. The chain uses TRBV19 and TRBJ2-2; D may be TRBD2 (5 bases). The germline V and J ends were trimmed by 3 bases and 2 bases, with 10 bases remaining between them. Germline V gene data show CDR1 as LNHDA and CDR2 as SQIVND (reference sequence). The CDR3 is 15 amino acids. The part of the CDR3 DNA that was read is TGTGCCAGTAGTATCCGGGGTCTCAACACCGGGGAG. Translation gives CASSIRGLNTGE. The complete CDR3 protein is CASSIRGLNTGELFF.

This clone was recorded many times. The read gets to within 3 residues of the CDR3 end, and the germline J gene fills in the rest. The chain uses TRBV28 and TRBJ1-5; D is unclear. The V end lost 3 bases, the J end lost 2 bases, and 11 bases lay between the germline ends. The CDR3 has 15 amino acids. Germline lookup yields CDR1 MDHEN and CDR2 SYDVKM. CDR3 sequence reads: CASSFGYSGNQPQHF. The DNA read from the CDR3 is TGTGCCAGCAGTTTCGGGTATAGCGGCAATCAGCCC.

This clone was counted at least ten times. One end of the junction fails to match germline, which may point to a read error. The read terminates 3 residues before the CDR3 end, so the remaining end is supplied by the germline J gene. V usage is TRBV4-2 and J usage is TRBJ1-4, with D possibly being TRBD1 (5 bases). CDR1 and CDR2 from the germline V gene are LGHNA and YNFKEQ. The CDR3 extends over 15 amino acids. The sequenced part of the CDR3 DNA is TGCGCCAGCAGCCAAGATCGGGCTGGGGCCAACGTA. It codes for CASSQDRAGANV. The whole CDR3 sequence is CASSQDRAGANVLFF.